The 18 T cell receptor beta chains reported below all come from one sample, sequenced in a study of CD8 T cells in Susac syndrome. RNA, at about 0.5 to 1 ug, was reverse transcribed with random hexamers. TCRdb reprocessed the immunoSEQ multiplex PCR reads with MiXCR, giving one entry per CDR3 protein. Altogether approximately 230,000 distinct CDR3 sequences are present, about 93% being singletons, with the ten largest covering roughly 0.072%. The sample comprised CD4+ T cells from PBMCs. Every receptor here comes from a human donor with multiple sclerosis.

The rearrangement uses TRBV11-2 and TRBJ2-3; TRBD2 matches at 8 bases. The germline CDR1 and CDR2 sequences are SGHAT and FQNNGV. This CDR3 comprises 14 residues. The V and J ends lost 5 bases and 4 bases, in that order; junction bases with no gene match: 5. The CDR3 is CASSPFGRADTQYF. In DNA, the CDR3 is TGTGCCAGCAGCCCTTTCGGGAGGGCAGATACGCAGTATTTT.

The gene calls are TRBV7-9 and TRBJ2-1; perhaps TRBD1 as D (6 bases). V lost 6 bases and J 6 bases, leaving 12 bases between the germline ends. CDR1 and CDR2 (germline): SEHNR, FQNEAQ (reference sequence). This CDR3 comprises 13 residues. CDR3: CASRGTKGNEQFF. The CDR3, as DNA: TGTGCCAGCAGAGGGACAAAGGGCAATGAGCAGTTCTTC.

The V call is TRBV5-4, the J call TRBJ1-2; 7 bases are a match to TRBD1. Trimming cost V 4 bases and J 5 bases; bases outside gene matches: 11. Germline V gives CDR1 SGHNT, CDR2 YYREEE (reference sequence). The CDR3 loop spans 15 amino acids. CDR3 residues: CASSPTDRVGYGYTF. As DNA, the CDR3 is TGTGCCAGCAGCCCTACAGACAGGGTCGGGTATGGCTACACCTTC. The whole variable domain, remainder taken from reference TRBV5-4 and TRBJ1-2, is ETGVTQSPTHLIKTRGQQVTLRCSSQSGHNTVSWYQQALGQGPQFIFQYYREEENGRGNFPPRFSGLQFPNYSSELNVNALELDDSALYLCASSPTDRVGYGYTFGSGTRLTVV.

The CDR3 nucleotides are TGCAGCGTGGGCCACATGCCCAATGAGCAGTTCTTC. Translating gives CSVGHMPNEQFF. The V call is TRBV29-1, the J call TRBJ2-1; D call uncertain. CDR1 and CDR2 (germline): SQVTM, ANQGSEA. Trimming pared 6 bases from V and 6 bases from J, leaving 12 bases between. This CDR3 spans 12 amino acids.

This clonotype has just one count. This chain connects TRBV3-1 to TRBJ2-7, with TRBD1 as a possible D gene (6 bases). CDR1 is LGHDT, CDR2 YNNKEL, per germline (reference sequence). The CDR3 has 13 residues. V was cut by 1 base and J by 3 bases, with 7 bases left in between. The CDR3 coding sequence is TGTGCCAGCAGCCAAGGAGGGGGCTACGAGCAGTACTTC. It is translated as CASSQGGGYEQYF.

J is TRBJ2-5 and V is TRBV20-1, with D tentatively TRBD2 (6 bases). V dropped 3 bases and J dropped 1 base, with 15 bases sitting between them. Looked up from germline, CDR1 is DFQATT and CDR2 is SNEGSKA (reference sequence). The CDR3 spans 15 residues. The CDR3 protein is CSASSGGTPQETQYF. CDR3 DNA: TGCAGTGCTAGCTCAGGCGGGACTCCCCAAGAGACCCAGTACTTC.

The count of this clonotype is one. The chain has TRBV20-1 and TRBJ2-3; 8 positions agree with TRBD2. V lost 5 bases and J lost 3; bases outside the gene matches: 10. The CDR3 consists of 15 residues. The germline CDR1 and CDR2 sequences are DFQATT and SNEGSKA (reference sequence). The CDR3 coding sequence is TGCAGTGCTCTTACCCCGGGACTAGGAACAGATACGCAGTATTTT. As protein: CSALTPGLGTDTQYF.

The chain joins TRBV24-1 to TRBJ2-3, with D perhaps TRBD2 (6 bases). Germline CDR1 reads KGHDR; CDR2 reads SFDVKD. The CDR3 totals 12 residues. The germline V and J ends were trimmed by 2 bases and 9 bases, with 8 bases remaining between them. CDR3 DNA sequence: TGTGCCACCAGTGATTACGGGGGAACGCAGTATTTT. This codes for CATSDYGGTQYF.

CDR3 sequence: CASSSGTARRAFF. CDR3 sequence (DNA): TGTGCCAGCAGCTCCGGGACGGCGAGGCGAGCTTTCTTT. J is TRBJ1-1 and V is TRBV11-2; D is perhaps TRBD1 (5 bases). V was cut by 4 bases and J by 10 bases, with 16 bases left in between. The CDR3 covers 13 residues. Germline-derived CDR1 and CDR2 are SGHAT and FQNNGV. The full variable domain, completed using reference TRBV11-2 and TRBJ1-1, is EAGVAQSPRYKIIEKRQSVAFWCNPISGHATLYWYQQILGQGPKLLIQFQNNGVVDDSQLPKDRFSAERLKGVDSTLKIQPAKLEDSAVYLCASSSGTARRAFFGQGTRLTVV.

This clonotype was counted a few times. V gene TRBV7-2 combines with J gene TRBJ2-3; TRBD2 matches 14 bases. The CDR3 contains 16 residues. Germline V gene lookup returns CDR1 SGHTA and CDR2 FQGNSA. J was trimmed by 3 bases and V by 4 bases; bases with no gene match: 3. The CDR3 reads CASSSRLAGGTDTQYF. As DNA, the CDR3 is TGTGCCAGCAGCTCCCGACTAGCGGGGGGGACAGATACGCAGTATTTT.

The CDR3 spells CASCWTPLYGYTF. CDR3 nucleotide sequence: TGTGCCAGCTGCTGGACACCACTTTATGGCTACACCTTC. The chain recombines TRBV2 with TRBJ1-2; possibly TRBD1 for D (5 bases). This CDR3 contains 13 residues. Trimming left V 8 bases short and J 5 bases short, with 15 bases between. Looked up from germline, CDR1 is SNHLY and CDR2 is FYNNEI.

This clonotype occurred once. The chain joins TRBV12-3 or TRBV12-4 to TRBJ1-4; D is unresolved. Deletions cut 7 bases from V and 7 bases from J, with 10 bases between. The CDR3 length is 12 residues. CDR3 DNA sequence: TGTGCCAGCAACTTGTATGGTGAAAAACTGTTTTTT. Encoded protein: CASNLYGEKLFF.

The rearrangement uses TRBV6-2 or TRBV6-3 and TRBJ2-7; D gene unclear. The CDR3 contains 14 residues. The V and J ends lost 0 bases and 3 bases respectively, with 9 bases between them. Looked up from germline, CDR1 is MNHEY and CDR2 is SVGEGT. CDR3 loop: CASSYSTVHYEQYF. As DNA, the CDR3 is TGTGCCAGCAGTTACTCCACAGTTCACTACGAGCAGTACTTC.

The chain joins TRBV29-1 to TRBJ2-2; the D is unclear. Trimming removed 1 base from V and 5 bases from J, with 8 bases in between. The germline CDR1 and CDR2 sequences are SQVTM and ANQGSEA. The CDR3 sequence is 13 residues long. This CDR3 is CSVEGRPTGELFF. The CDR3 DNA sequence: TGCAGCGTTGAAGGAAGGCCGACCGGGGAGCTGTTTTTT.

This clonotype has more than one count but fewer than ten. The chain has TRBV25-1 and TRBJ2-7, with TRBD1 matching over 10 bases. The CDR3 has 15 amino acids. Unmatched junction bases numbered 6, after V lost 6 bases and J lost 1 base. Germline values: CDR1 MGHDK, CDR2 SYGVNS. CDR3: CASRGQGKGSYEQYF. In DNA form, the CDR3 reads TGTGCCAGCAGGGGACAGGGGAAAGGTTCCTACGAGCAGTACTTC.

The J gene is TRBJ2-1, the V gene TRBV12-3 or TRBV12-4; D is perhaps TRBD1 (6 bases). This CDR3 comprises 20 residues. V lost 6 bases and J 6 bases, leaving 33 bases between the germline ends. The chain's CDR3 is CASRYQQTGIPGRNLNEQFF. DNA for the CDR3: TGTGCCAGCAGATACCAGCAGACAGGAATACCGGGACGAAACCTCAATGAGCAGTTCTTC.

The genes are TRBV15 and TRBJ2-7, with TRBD2 matching 7 bases. The junction had 26 bases not matched to a gene; V was cut back by 0 bases and J by 3 bases. The CDR3 totals 22 residues. Germline CDR1 is LNHNV and CDR2 is YYDKDF (reference sequence). The CDR3: CATSRDSEGPGTTRKVGYEQYV. DNA of the CDR3: TGTGCCACCAGCAGAGATAGCGAGGGCCCGGGGACTACCCGAAAGGTGGGCTACGAGCAGTACGTC.

The CDR3 sequence is CASSQDLAGGRQFF. The CDR3 DNA sequence: TGTGCCAGCAGCCAAGATCTGGCGGGGGGGCGCCAGTTCTTC. This chain joins TRBV3-1 and TRBJ2-1, with TRBD2 identical over 9 bases. This CDR3 region has 14 residues. In germline, CDR1 is LGHDT, CDR2 YNNKEL (reference sequence). The V segment lost 0 bases and the J segment 13 bases; nucleotides outside the gene matches: 7.